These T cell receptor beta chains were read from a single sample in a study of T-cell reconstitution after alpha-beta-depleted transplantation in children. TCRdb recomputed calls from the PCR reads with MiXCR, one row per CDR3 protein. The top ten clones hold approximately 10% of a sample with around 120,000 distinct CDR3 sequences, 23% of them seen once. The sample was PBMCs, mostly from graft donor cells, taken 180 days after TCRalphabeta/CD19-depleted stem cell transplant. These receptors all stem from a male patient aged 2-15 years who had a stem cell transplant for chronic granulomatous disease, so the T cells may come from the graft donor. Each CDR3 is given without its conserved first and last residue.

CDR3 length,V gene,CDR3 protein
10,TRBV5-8,ASSLAPDEQF
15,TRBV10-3,AISRLAGPLSNNEQF
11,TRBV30,AAKAGSYNEQF
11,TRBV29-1,SVGWAGGYEQY
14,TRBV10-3,AISERGLGVNSPLH
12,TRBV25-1,ASTPTGRTGELF
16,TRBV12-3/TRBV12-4,ASSHTGTSGGIADTQY
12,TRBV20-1,SAREAGATDTQY
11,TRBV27,ASSLTGAQPQH
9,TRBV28,ASSLVYEQY
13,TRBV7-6,ASSRASGQDNEQF
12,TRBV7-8,ASSFRGVGYEQY
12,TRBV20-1,SARSPDRVGGYT
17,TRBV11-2,ASSLVTPRTSISEYEQY
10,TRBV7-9,ASRSGRNEQF
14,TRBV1,TSSQEFPFPYNEQF
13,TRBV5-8,ASSLVRDPYNEQF
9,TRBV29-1,SVQVAYEQY
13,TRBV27,ASSLRSGEVTEAF
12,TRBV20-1,SAPARGRANEQF
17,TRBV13,ASSPQGLAGPQERDTQY
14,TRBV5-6,ASIGGLGQGGYEQF
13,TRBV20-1,SASSGGERTDTQY
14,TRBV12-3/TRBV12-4,ASSSIAGEVTGELF
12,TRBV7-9,ASSLYRGDNEQF
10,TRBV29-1,SVPNMNTEAF
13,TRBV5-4,ASSPLLAAPDTQY
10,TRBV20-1,SARVQGGEQF
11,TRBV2,ASIGLAGETQY
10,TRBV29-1,SVVYIGQGPF
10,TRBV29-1,SVGTANYGYT
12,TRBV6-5,ASSYTGLWETQY
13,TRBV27,ASSPGISGSNEQF
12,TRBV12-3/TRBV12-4,ASKTSGSSDTQY
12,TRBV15,ATSGGGSYNEQF
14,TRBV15,ATSGRTSESTDTQY
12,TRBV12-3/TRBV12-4,ASSLLRGQGEQF
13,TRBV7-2,ASNPTSSYNSPLH
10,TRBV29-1,SGIAETGELF
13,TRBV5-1,ASSLLEAGNSPLH